This T cell receptor beta chain was sequenced during a study of T cells after yellow fever vaccination. General observations from the study: Clones from primary vaccination mostly reappeared after the booster (roughly 95% CD4, over 85% CD8).

TCRdb used MiXCR to reprocess the 5' RACE reads, holding one entry per CDR3 protein. Of approximately 26,000 distinct CDR3 sequences in the sample, around 4.3% were seen once. The sample holds many counts of this clonotype. The sequence came from a man aged 18 to 35 who received the YFV17D yellow fever vaccine. Here the sequenced sample was PBMCs, either bulk or a sorted T-cell subset (CD4+, CD8+, memory, or dextramer-sorted; not recorded which), taken on the day of the yellow fever booster vaccination.

CDR3 sequence: CASSPYATNEKLFF. CDR3 DNA sequence: TGTGCCAGCAGCCCTTATGCAACTAATGAAAAACTGTTTTTT. The V call is TRBV2, the J call TRBJ1-4; no firm D call. The CDR3 covers 14 residues. Germline assignment: CDR1 SNHLY and CDR2 FYNNEI. Trimming took off 6 bases at V and 0 bases at J, with 8 bases between the two ends.